The 27 T cell receptor beta chains below all came from one sample that was sequenced in a study of cytomegalovirus exposure and HLA in healthy donors. Primers included in the PCR were 60 Vbeta and 13 Jbeta primers. Libraries were prepared by immunoSEQ multiplex PCR; TCRdb keeps only in-frame clonotypes and omits some of them. The sample lists over 110,000 clones, 82% occurring once. Sequenced material: PBMCs. These TCRs come from a male donor in good health and CMV-seronegative.

Concerning this clone itself: Other DNA sequences within the sample encode an identical CDR3. The chain couples TRBV29-1 to TRBJ2-7, with TRBD2 as a possible D gene (5 bases). Trimming took 2 bases from V and 0 from J, leaving 8 bases between them. CDR1 and CDR2 (germline): SQVTM, ANQGSEA. The CDR3 covers 13 residues. The CDR3, as DNA: TGCAGCGTTGAAATAGGGAGCTCCTACGAGCAGTACTTC. Its translation is CSVEIGSSYEQYF.

The V and J genes are TRBV7-6 and TRBJ2-1; 10 bases line up with TRBD2. The junction had 10 bases not matched to a gene; V was cut back by 3 bases and J by 8 bases. Germline CDR1 and CDR2: SGHVS and FNYEAQ. The CDR3 covers 16 residues. The CDR3 coding sequence is TGTGCCAGCAGCTTTCCCAAACTAGCGGGATCGGATGAGCAGTTCTTC. Translating it yields CASSFPKLAGSDEQFF. The full variable domain, rest sourced from reference TRBV7-6 and TRBJ2-1, is GAGVSQSPRYKVTKRGQDVALRCDPISGHVSLYWYRQALGQGPEFLTYFNYEAQQDKSGLPNDRFSAERPEGSISTLTIQRTEQRDSAMYRCASSFPKLAGSDEQFFGPGTRLTVL.

The gene calls are TRBV28 and TRBJ2-7, with 8 bases identical to TRBD2. Trimming removed 10 bases from V and 6 bases from J; junction bases left unmatched: 8. The CDR3 loop spans 12 amino acids. Germline V gene lookup returns CDR1 MDHEN and CDR2 SYDVKM. CDR3 region: CANSGGVPEQYF. For the CDR3, the DNA is TGTGCCAACAGCGGGGGTGTCCCCGAGCAGTACTTC.

V and J are TRBV6-6 and TRBJ2-3; 8 bases agree with TRBD2. Trimming cost V 6 bases and J 8 bases; bases outside gene matches: 7. This CDR3 region has 13 residues. CDR1 is MNHNY, CDR2 SVGAGI, per germline (reference sequence). The CDR3 region is CASSTAGGGTQYF. The CDR3 DNA reads as TGTGCCAGCAGCACCGCGGGGGGCGGTACGCAGTATTTT.

The CDR3 DNA sequence: TGTGCCAGCAGCTTAGCAGGGGGGTTATCGTACGAGCAGTACTTC. Translated: CASSLAGGLSYEQYF. V and J are TRBV13 and TRBJ2-7, with D perhaps TRBD1 (7 bases). The CDR3 has 15 residues. V lost 1 base and J 4 bases, leaving 14 bases between the germline ends. Germline V gives CDR1 PRHDT, CDR2 FYEKMQ (reference sequence). The whole variable domain, filled in from reference TRBV13 and TRBJ2-7, reads AAGVIQSPRHLIKEKRETATLKCYPIPRHDTVYWYQQGPGQDPQFLISFYEKMQSDKGSIPDRFSAQQFSDYHSELNMSSLELGDSALYFCASSLAGGLSYEQYFGPGTRLTVT.

The chain employs TRBV28 and TRBJ2-7, with 9 bases matching TRBD1. After removal of 5 bases from V and 3 bases from J, the junction contained 8 bases not matched to a gene. Germline loops: CDR1 MDHEN, CDR2 SYDVKM. CDR3 size: 15 residues. In DNA, the CDR3 is TGTGCCAGCAGTCTCCCGAGACAGGGGGGCTACGAGCAGTACTTC. Translating it yields CASSLPRQGGYEQYF.

This rearrangement joins TRBV5-5 to TRBJ2-7, with D maybe TRBD2 (5 bases). Per germline, CDR1 SGHKS and CDR2 YYEKEE (reference sequence). The V and J ends lost 4 bases and 7 bases respectively, with 18 bases between them. This CDR3 has 14 amino acids. CDR3 region: CASSPRPGPGEQYF. CDR3 in DNA: TGTGCCAGCAGCCCCCGGCCCGGGCCGGGGGAGCAGTACTTC.

The J gene is TRBJ1-5, the V gene TRBV2, with D hard to call. Germline CDR1 and CDR2: SNHLY and FYNNEI. The CDR3 extends over 15 amino acids. The V end was cut by 5 bases, the J end by 0 bases, with 11 bases between. DNA of the CDR3: TGTGCCAGCAGTTCTGTTGAGAGTAGCAATCAGCCCCAGCATTTT. Its protein product is CASSSVESSNQPQHF.

J is TRBJ2-3 and V is TRBV19, with D perhaps TRBD1 (8 bases). Looked up from germline, CDR1 is LNHDA and CDR2 is SQIVND (reference sequence). The CDR3 runs 16 residues. Trimming pared 5 bases from V and 3 bases from J, leaving 18 bases between. The chain's CDR3 is CASSYTGGGPTDTQYF. The DNA for the CDR3 is TGTGCCAGTAGTTATACAGGGGGAGGGCCTACAGATACGCAGTATTTT.

The CDR3 DNA reads TGTGCCAGCACACTGAGCGGGAGGGCCTACAATGAGCAGTTCTTC. Its translation: CASTLSGRAYNEQFF. The chain carries TRBV19 and TRBJ2-1, with TRBD2 matching 10 bases. Trimming cost V 9 bases and J 2 bases; bases outside gene matches: 7. Germline CDR1 is LNHDA and CDR2 is SQIVND (reference sequence). The CDR3 length is 15 residues.

V and J are TRBV5-6 and TRBJ2-5; 9 positions match TRBD1. The V gene end was trimmed by 4 bases and the J gene end by 5 bases; junction bases not matched to a gene: 9. The CDR3 has 15 amino acids. Per germline, CDR1 SGHDT and CDR2 YYEEEE. For the CDR3, the DNA is TGTGCCAGCAGCGGCGGACAGGGGCCTGGGGAGACCCAGTACTTC. Its translation: CASSGGQGPGETQYF.

The chain is built from TRBV6-5 and TRBJ1-1; TRBD1 might be the D (5 bases). Trimming took 7 bases from V and 0 from J, leaving 12 bases between them. CDR1 and CDR2 (germline): MNHEY, SVGAGI. The length of the CDR3 is 14 residues. The CDR3 region is CASKKTVVNTEAFF. CDR3 DNA: TGTGCCAGCAAAAAGACAGTAGTGAACACTGAAGCTTTCTTT.

This rearrangement joins TRBV7-9 to TRBJ2-1, with D tentatively TRBD2 (6 bases). CDR1 is SEHNR and CDR2 is FQNEAQ in the germline V gene (reference sequence). Deletions cut 2 bases from V and 2 bases from J, with 13 bases between. CDR3 length: 16 residues. CDR3 region: CASSLLGGVTYNEQFF. As DNA, the CDR3 is TGTGCCAGCAGCTTACTAGGCGGGGTAACCTACAATGAGCAGTTCTTC.

The chain joins TRBV6-5 to TRBJ1-3; D gene uncertain. Trimming stripped 0 bases from V and 4 bases from J, with 13 bases between. Germline CDR1 reads MNHEY; CDR2 reads SVGAGI. This CDR3 is 16 amino acids long. The CDR3 coding sequence is TGTGCCAGCAGTTACTCAGACGCTGCGGGAGGAAACACCATATATTTT. Translating gives CASSYSDAAGGNTIYF.

The V call is TRBV11-2, the J call TRBJ2-3, with D maybe TRBD2 (5 bases). The CDR3 consists of 16 residues. Germline V gives CDR1 SGHAT, CDR2 FQNNGV. Trimming took off 1 base at V and 2 bases at J, with 13 bases between the two ends. CDR3 protein: CASSLGQRSITDTQYF. In DNA form, the CDR3 reads TGTGCCAGCAGCTTAGGTCAGCGGAGCATCACAGATACGCAGTATTTT.

This clone was picked up a small number of times. V is TRBV19 and J is TRBJ2-2, with a possible D match to TRBD1 (5 bases). CDR1 is LNHDA, CDR2 SQIVND, per germline (reference sequence). The ends were cut back, 6 bases at V and 7 bases at J, with 18 bases in the middle. The length of the CDR3 is 15 residues. CDR3 region: CASRPWAGPSGELFF. The CDR3 DNA is TGTGCCAGTAGACCTTGGGCAGGGCCGAGCGGGGAGCTGTTTTTT.

V and J are TRBV5-4 and TRBJ1-6, with 7 bases fitting TRBD1. The CDR3 contains 14 residues. V shed 2 bases, J shed 7 bases, and the junction held 3 bases outside the gene matches. Germline assignment: CDR1 SGHNT and CDR2 YYREEE (reference sequence). The CDR3 here is CASSFEQGNSPLHF. The CDR3 nucleotides read TGTGCCAGCAGCTTCGAACAGGGGAATTCACCCCTCCACTTT.

This chain links TRBV9 with TRBJ2-2; 7 nucleotides align to TRBD2. V dropped 1 base and J dropped 0; count of bases not matched to a gene: 9. The CDR3 sequence is 18 residues long. CDR1 SGDLS and CDR2 YYNGEE come from the germline V gene. CDR3 protein: CASSVLGRAGPNTGELFF. In DNA form, the CDR3 reads TGTGCCAGCAGCGTATTAGGGAGGGCAGGCCCGAACACCGGGGAGCTGTTTTTT.

This chain connects TRBV7-9 to TRBJ1-6, with D hard to call. The CDR3 length is 15 residues. Germline V gives CDR1 SEHNR, CDR2 FQNEAQ (reference sequence). Deletions cut 4 bases from V and 8 bases from J, with 15 bases between. CDR3 residues: CASSSGEWLHSPLHF. The CDR3 DNA reads TGTGCCAGCAGCTCCGGAGAGTGGTTACATTCACCCCTCCACTTT.

The chain links TRBV4-3 to TRBJ1-1; D is perhaps TRBD1 (5 bases). The CDR3 has 13 residues. The germline V gene encodes CDR1 LGHNA and CDR2 YSLEER. V was clipped by 1 base and J by 3 bases, with 6 bases between them. CDR3 nucleotides: TGCGCCAGCAGCCAAGCAGGGTACACTGAAGCTTTCTTT. Residues: CASSQAGYTEAFF.

J is TRBJ1-2 and V is TRBV7-2; D call uncertain. The V gene lost 1 base and the J gene lost 5 bases, with 8 bases spanning the gap. Germline values: CDR1 SGHTA, CDR2 FQGNSA. This CDR3 comprises 13 residues. The CDR3, as DNA: TGTGCCAGCAGCTTAGACCTCCGGTATGGCTACACCTTC. Encoded protein: CASSLDLRYGYTF.

The chain recombines TRBV30 with TRBJ2-2; 7 bases align to TRBD2. CDR1 is GTSNPN, CDR2 SVGIG, per germline (reference sequence). The CDR3 is 16 residues long. Trimming at V came to 5 bases and at J to 7 bases, leaving 16 bases not matched to a gene. The CDR3 nucleotides read TGTGCCTGGGGATGGGACTACTCTTCGTCGGGCGGGGAGCTGTTTTTT. Translating it yields CAWGWDYSSSGGELFF.

The V and J genes are TRBV28 and TRBJ2-7; TRBD2 is a possible D gene (6 bases). The germline V and J ends were trimmed by 8 bases and 3 bases, with 14 bases remaining between them. CDR1 MDHEN and CDR2 SYDVKM come from the germline V gene. The CDR3 is 13 residues long. In DNA form, the CDR3 reads TGTGCCAGCGAGACTAGTCGGGGCTACGAGCAGTACTTC. Protein product: CASETSRGYEQYF.

This clone was detected only once. The chain has TRBV27 and TRBJ2-7, with TRBD2 as a possible D gene (6 bases). Germline assignment: CDR1 MNHEY and CDR2 SMNVEV (reference sequence). With 0 bases removed from V and 13 bases from J, the gap between germline ends came to 13 bases. The CDR3 is 12 amino acids. CDR3 coding DNA: TGTGCCAGCAGTTTATCTGGAAGGGGACTCTACTTC. Its protein is CASSLSGRGLYF.

This chain connects TRBV5-1 to TRBJ2-1; maybe TRBD2 (5 bases). Germline values: CDR1 SGHRS, CDR2 YFSETQ. V dropped 2 bases and J dropped 9 bases, with 15 bases sitting between them. The CDR3 loop spans 14 amino acids. The CDR3 DNA reads as TGCGCCAGCAGCTTAGGGTTCCGGGATGGTGAGCAGTTCTTC. Its translation: CASSLGFRDGEQFF.

The chain recombines TRBV5-1 with TRBJ2-4; 15 nucleotides align to TRBD2. Germline V gene data show CDR1 as SGHRS and CDR2 as YFSETQ. CDR3 size: 16 residues. V lost 3 bases, J lost 8 bases, and 6 bases stayed unmatched. The CDR3 protein is CASSWGWTSGRDIQYF. For the CDR3, the DNA is TGCGCCAGCAGCTGGGGCTGGACTAGCGGGAGGGACATTCAGTACTTC. Full variable domain (rest looked up from reference TRBV5-1 and TRBJ2-4): KAGVTQTPRYLIKTRGQQVTLSCSPISGHRSVSWYQQTPGQGLQFLFEYFSETQRNKGNFPGRFSGRQFSNSRSEMNVSTLELGDSALYLCASSWGWTSGRDIQYFGAGTRLSVL.

V is TRBV23-1 and J is TRBJ1-2; 8 bases agree with TRBD1. TRBV23-1 is assigned to the ORF class and has an uncertain function. The junction had 5 bases not matched to a gene; V was cut back by 0 bases and J by 5 bases. CDR3 size: 15 residues. The DNA for the CDR3 is TGCGCCAGCAGTCAATCCCACGACAGGGGTTATGGCTACACCTTC. Protein product: CASSQSHDRGYGYTF.